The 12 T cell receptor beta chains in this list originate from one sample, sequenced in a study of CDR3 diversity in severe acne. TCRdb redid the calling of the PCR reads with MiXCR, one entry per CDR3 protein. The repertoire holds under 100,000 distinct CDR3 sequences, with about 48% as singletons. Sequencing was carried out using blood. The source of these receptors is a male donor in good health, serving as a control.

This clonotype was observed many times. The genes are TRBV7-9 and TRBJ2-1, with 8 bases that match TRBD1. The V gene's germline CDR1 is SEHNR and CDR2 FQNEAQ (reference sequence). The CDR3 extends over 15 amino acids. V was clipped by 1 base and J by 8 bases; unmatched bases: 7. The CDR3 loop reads CASSLGSAGGYEQFF. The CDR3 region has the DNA TGTGCCAGCAGCTTAGGTTCGGCAGGGGGCTATGAGCAGTTCTTC.

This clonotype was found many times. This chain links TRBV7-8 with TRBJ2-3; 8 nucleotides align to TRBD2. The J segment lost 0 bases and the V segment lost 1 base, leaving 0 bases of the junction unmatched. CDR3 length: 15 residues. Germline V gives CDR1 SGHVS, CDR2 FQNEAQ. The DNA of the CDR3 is TGTGCCAGCAGCTTAGTAGCGGGGAGCACAGATACGCAGTATTTT. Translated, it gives CASSLVAGSTDTQYF.

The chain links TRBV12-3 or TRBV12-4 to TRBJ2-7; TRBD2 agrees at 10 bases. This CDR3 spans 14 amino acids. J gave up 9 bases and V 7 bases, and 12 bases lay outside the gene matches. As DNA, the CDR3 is TGTGCCAGCACCCTGAGGACTAGCGGCCTTCGGCAGTACTTC. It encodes CASTLRTSGLRQYF.

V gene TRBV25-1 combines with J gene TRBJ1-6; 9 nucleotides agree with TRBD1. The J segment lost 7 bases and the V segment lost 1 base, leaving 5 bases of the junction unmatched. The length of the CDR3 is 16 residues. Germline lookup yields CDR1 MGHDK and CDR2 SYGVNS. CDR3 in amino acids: CASSESGGTGNSPLHF. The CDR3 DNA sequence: TGTGCCAGCAGTGAATCGGGGGGGACAGGGAATTCACCCCTCCACTTT.

The CDR3 protein is CASRSIANYGYTF. As DNA, the CDR3 is TGTGCCAGCAGGAGCATAGCTAACTATGGCTACACCTTC. V usage is TRBV28 and J usage is TRBJ1-2; D remains unclear. The CDR3 has 13 residues. Germline V lookup: CDR1 MDHEN, CDR2 SYDVKM. V was trimmed by 6 bases and J by 0 bases, leaving 8 bases between them.

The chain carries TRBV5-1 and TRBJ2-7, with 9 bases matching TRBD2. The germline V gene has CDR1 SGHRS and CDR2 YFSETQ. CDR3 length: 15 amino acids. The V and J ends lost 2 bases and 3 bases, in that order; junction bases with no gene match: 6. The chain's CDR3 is CASSFGLAGNYEQYF. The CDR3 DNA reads TGCGCCAGCAGCTTTGGGCTAGCGGGGAACTACGAGCAGTACTTC.

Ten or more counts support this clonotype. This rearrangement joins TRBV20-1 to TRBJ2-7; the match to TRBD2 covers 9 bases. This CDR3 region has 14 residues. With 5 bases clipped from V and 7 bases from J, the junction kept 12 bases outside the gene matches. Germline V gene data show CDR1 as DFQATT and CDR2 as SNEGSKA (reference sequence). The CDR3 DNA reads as TGCAGTGCTCCTAGCGGGAACCATGCTTGGGAGCAGTACTTC. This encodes CSAPSGNHAWEQYF.

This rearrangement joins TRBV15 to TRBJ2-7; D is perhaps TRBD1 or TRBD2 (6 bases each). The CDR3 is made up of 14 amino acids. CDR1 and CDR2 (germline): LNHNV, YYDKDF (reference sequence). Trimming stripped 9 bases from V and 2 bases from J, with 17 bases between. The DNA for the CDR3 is TGTGCCACGGGGTCGGGGGCGCTCCCCTACGAGCAGTACTTC. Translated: CATGSGALPYEQYF.

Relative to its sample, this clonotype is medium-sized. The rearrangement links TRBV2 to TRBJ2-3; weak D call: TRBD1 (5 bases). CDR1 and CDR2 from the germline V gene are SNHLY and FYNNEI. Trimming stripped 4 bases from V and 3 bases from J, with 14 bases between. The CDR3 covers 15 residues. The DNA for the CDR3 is TGTGCCAGCAGTGCCCCATCAGGGATAACAGATACGCAGTATTTT. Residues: CASSAPSGITDTQYF.

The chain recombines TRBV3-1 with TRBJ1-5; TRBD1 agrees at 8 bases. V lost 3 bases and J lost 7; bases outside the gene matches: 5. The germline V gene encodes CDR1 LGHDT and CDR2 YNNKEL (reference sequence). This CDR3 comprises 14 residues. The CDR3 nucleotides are TGTGCCAGCAGCCACAGGGGGCAAGGACAGCCCCAGCATTTT. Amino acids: CASSHRGQGQPQHF.

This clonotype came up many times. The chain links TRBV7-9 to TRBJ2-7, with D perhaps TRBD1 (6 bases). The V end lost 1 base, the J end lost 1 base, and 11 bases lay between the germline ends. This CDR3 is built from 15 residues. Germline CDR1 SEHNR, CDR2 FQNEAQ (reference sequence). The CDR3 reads CASSLGGPGSYEQYF. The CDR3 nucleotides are TGTGCCAGCAGCTTAGGGGGGCCGGGGTCCTACGAGCAGTACTTC.

CDR3 amino acids: CASSLRTGGAETQYF. The CDR3 DNA follows: TGTGCCAGCAGTCTCCGGACAGGGGGGGCCGAGACCCAGTACTTC. The chain is built from TRBV6-5 and TRBJ2-5; 10 nucleotides match TRBD1. The germline gives CDR1 MNHEY, CDR2 SVGAGI. The CDR3 loop spans 15 amino acids. Trimming removed 5 bases from V and 5 bases from J; junction bases left unmatched: 8.